The sequence of this T cell receptor (beta chain) was determined in a study of naive and memory T cell subsets. TCR cDNA received a 3' ligated oligonucleotide that carried a UMI. Unsorted total RNA, about 1 to 1000 ng, was DNase treated before reverse transcription. A few counts support this clonotype. This CDR3 has 15 amino acids. V shed 6 bases, J shed 2 bases, and the junction held 5 bases outside the gene matches. Germline loops: CDR1 MGHDK, CDR2 SYGVNS. Amplification of ligated cDNA took four PCR rounds with SP2 and nested alpha and beta constant primers. Alpha and beta constant region primers primed reverse transcription for blood and skin samples. Via MiXCR, TCRdb re-called the 5' RACE reads, giving one row per CDR3 protein. The sample has more than 60,000 distinct CDR3 sequences; around 8% are singletons.

This chain links TRBV25-1 with TRBJ1-3; TRBD1 aligns across 9 bases. This TCR was sampled from a female donor in good health. The CDR3: CASRAGTGPGNTIYF. The CDR3 nucleotides are TGTGCCAGCAGGGCCGGGACAGGGCCTGGAAACACCATATATTTT. The entire variable domain, with the rest obtained from reference TRBV25-1 and TRBJ1-3, is as follows: EADIYQTPRYLVIGTGKKITLECSQTMGHDKMYWYQQDPGMELHLIHYSYGVNSTEKGDLSSESTVSRIRTEHFPLTLESARPSHTSQYLCASRAGTGPGNTIYFGEGSWLTVV.